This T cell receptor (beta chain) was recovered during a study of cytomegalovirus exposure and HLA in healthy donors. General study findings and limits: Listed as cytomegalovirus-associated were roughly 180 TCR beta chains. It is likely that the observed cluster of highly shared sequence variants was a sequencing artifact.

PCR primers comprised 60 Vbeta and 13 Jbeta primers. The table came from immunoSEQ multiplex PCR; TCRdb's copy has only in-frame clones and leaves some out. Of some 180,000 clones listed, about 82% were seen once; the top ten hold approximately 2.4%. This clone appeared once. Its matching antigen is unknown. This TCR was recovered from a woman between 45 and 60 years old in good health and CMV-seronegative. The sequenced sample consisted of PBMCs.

CDR3 in DNA: TGTGCCAGCTCACCCGGGACTAGCTCCCAAGAGACCCAGTACTTC. It specifies CASSPGTSSQETQYF. The rearrangement uses TRBV18 and TRBJ2-5; 9 nucleotides align to TRBD2. The CDR3 contains 15 residues. With 3 bases clipped from V and 1 base from J, the junction kept 3 bases outside the gene matches. Per the germline V gene, CDR1 is KGHSH and CDR2 is LQKENI. Full variable domain (rest looked up from reference TRBV18 and TRBJ2-5): NAGVMQNPRHLVRRRGQEARLRCSPMKGHSHVYWYRQLPEEGLKFMVYLQKENIIDESGMPKERFSAEFPKEGPSILRIQQVVRGDSAAYFCASSPGTSSQETQYFGPGTRLLVL.